The subject of this entry is one TCR beta chain. Its target is unknown. Treatment defined: roughly 10-day PBMC culture with coronavirus spike peptide pools or control peptides (ViraFEST assay). ViraFEST grew antigen-specific T cells using peptide pools, then sequenced TCRs. The Oncomine TCR Beta short-read assay sequenced DNA from cultured CD4+ T cells. Investigators isolated genomic DNA from cultured CD4+ T cells. Each CDR3 protein is one row after TCRdb ran MiXCR on the PCR reads. The sample carries 20,000 to 25,000 distinct CDR3 sequences, roughly 54% recorded once. These data come from a study of vaccination and CD4 T cells after COVID-19. General observations from the study: The median count of SARS-CoV-2-reactive clonotypes rose from roughly 21 to 40, not significantly.

Trimming cost V 2 bases and J 5 bases, with 12 bases left between them. The CDR3 covers 15 residues. Germline V gene lookup returns CDR1 MNHEY and CDR2 SMNVEV (reference sequence). Sequencing used CD4+ T cells from blood, cultured in vitro. The gene calls are TRBV27 and TRBJ2-2, with D hard to call. The source of this sequence is a human donor who had recovered from COVID-19. The CDR3 sequence is CASSLLGFETGELFF. CDR3 bases: TGTGCCAGCAGTTTACTGGGATTTGAAACCGGGGAGCTGTTTTTT.